A single sample gave rise to the 24 T cell receptor beta chains below, sequenced in a study of OX40 agonist ivuxolimab in advanced cancers. To prepare the library, the immunoSEQ multiplex PCR assay was applied. TCRdb mirrors the immuneACCESS table, restricted to in-frame sequences. Some clones are absent from its copies; in checked studies, under half trace to an unresolved V gene, and the reason for the others is unknown. The sample table records about 90,000 clones; 91% of these occur just once. The ten largest clones take up about 1.7% of the sample. The sequenced sample was CD4+ or CD8+ T cells sorted from blood, obtained in a trial of the OX40 agonist ivuxolimab. The receptors were gathered from an adult with an advanced solid tumor such as melanoma, head and neck, liver or kidney cancer.

The DNA for the CDR3 is TGCGCCAGCAGTCCACCGGGAAGCCAAGAGACCCAGTACTTC. Translating it yields CASSPPGSQETQYF. This sequence joins TRBV5-1 and TRBJ2-5, with D perhaps matching TRBD2 (5 bases). Per germline, CDR1 SGHRS and CDR2 YFSETQ. CDR3 length: 14 residues. Between the trimmed V and J ends, which lost 5 bases and 1 base, there was a span of 12 bases.

The chain combines TRBV6-1 with TRBJ1-1, with D maybe TRBD1 (6 bases). The CDR3 consists of 11 residues. Trimming removed 8 bases at V and 8 bases at J, with 12 bases between. CDR1 is MNHNS and CDR2 is SASEGT in the germline V gene. For the CDR3, the DNA is TGTGCCAGCCTTCTACAGGGAGAAGCTTTCTTT. Protein sequence: CASLLQGEAFF.

The rearrangement links TRBV7-6 to TRBJ2-2; D not resolved. Germline V gene data show CDR1 as SGHVS and CDR2 as FNYEAQ. The ends were cut back, 0 bases at V and 3 bases at J, with 2 bases in the middle. The CDR3 is 13 residues long. The CDR3 sequence is CASSLADTGELFF. The CDR3 coding sequence is TGTGCCAGCAGCTTAGCAGACACCGGGGAGCTGTTTTTT.

The chain joins TRBV4-3 to TRBJ1-1; weak D call: TRBD1 (5 bases). This CDR3 is built from 13 residues. The germline gives CDR1 LGHNA, CDR2 YSLEER. Trimming left V 0 bases short and J 11 bases short, with 13 bases between. In nucleotides, the CDR3 is TGCGCCAGCAGCCAAGATGGGGGGAGGATGGCTTTCTTT. This sequence encodes CASSQDGGRMAFF.

The J gene is TRBJ2-5, the V gene TRBV29-1; 8 bases are a match to TRBD1. Per the germline V gene, CDR1 is SQVTM and CDR2 is ANQGSEA. V shed 7 bases and J 4 bases; nucleotides not matched to a gene: 17. The CDR3 contains 16 residues. CDR3 region: CSALRTGPLGGETQYF. The CDR3 DNA reads TGCAGCGCCCTGAGGACAGGGCCCCTGGGGGGAGAGACCCAGTACTTC.

J is TRBJ1-5 and V is TRBV6-1; D perhaps matches TRBD1 (5 bases). The CDR3 spans 15 residues. Germline V lookup: CDR1 MNHNS, CDR2 SASEGT. The germline V and J ends were trimmed by 0 bases and 6 bases, with 12 bases remaining between them. The chain's CDR3 is CASSEASVRGQPQHF. The CDR3 nucleotides are TGTGCCAGCAGTGAAGCCTCGGTTAGGGGTCAGCCCCAGCATTTT.

The gene calls are TRBV5-4 and TRBJ2-7; weak D call: TRBD1 (6 bases). The CDR3 contains 12 residues. Germline loops: CDR1 SGHNT, CDR2 YYREEE (reference sequence). Trimming removed 4 bases from V and 4 bases from J, with 9 bases in between. The CDR3 DNA is TGTGCCAGCAGCCCGGACAGTTACGAGCAGTACTTC. Protein product: CASSPDSYEQYF.

The chain combines TRBV5-3 with TRBJ2-5, with TRBD1 identical over 9 bases. TRBV5-3 is recorded as an ORF, its role being uncertain. V was clipped by 4 bases and J by 12 bases; unmatched bases: 7. The CDR3 extends over 12 amino acids. For the CDR3, the DNA is TGTGCCAGAAGCCCCGGGACAGGGACTGAGTACTTC. Protein sequence: CARSPGTGTEYF.

V is TRBV6-6 and J is TRBJ1-2; 7 positions agree with TRBD1. The CDR3 runs 15 residues. Germline lookup yields CDR1 MNHNY and CDR2 SVGAGI (reference sequence). V trimming: 2 bases; J trimming: 4 bases; junction bases outside the gene matches: 7. In nucleotides, the CDR3 is TGTGCCAGCAGTTACGGAGCAGGGGGGAGCTATGGCTACACCTTC. It yields the protein CASSYGAGGSYGYTF.

This rearrangement joins TRBV28 to TRBJ2-1; TRBD2 might be the D (6 bases). CDR3 length: 15 amino acids. Trimming took 6 bases from V and 8 from J, leaving 20 bases between them. The germline V gene has CDR1 MDHEN and CDR2 SYDVKM. This chain's CDR3 is CASRTPGAASDEQFF. The DNA for the CDR3 is TGTGCCAGCAGGACTCCGGGAGCGGCAAGCGATGAGCAGTTCTTC.

The chain couples TRBV5-4 to TRBJ2-7; possible D gene TRBD1, 5 bases. Trimming left V 0 bases short and J 3 bases short, with 13 bases between. In germline, CDR1 is SGHNT, CDR2 YYREEE (reference sequence). CDR3 length: 15 amino acids. The CDR3 nucleotides are TGTGCCAGCAGCTTGGTTCAGGGCGTAAGCTACGAGCAGTACTTC. Translated: CASSLVQGVSYEQYF.

The rearrangement joins TRBV19 to TRBJ2-1; D not certain. The CDR3 length is 15 residues. V shed 6 bases and J shed 8 bases, with 20 bases lying between them. Looked up from germline, CDR1 is LNHDA and CDR2 is SQIVND (reference sequence). CDR3 region: CASSPDTTPHDEQFF. The CDR3 coding sequence is TGTGCCAGTAGCCCCGACACAACGCCACACGATGAGCAGTTCTTC.

CDR3 amino acids: CSVEIPNTGELFF. DNA for the CDR3: TGCAGCGTTGAAATACCAAACACCGGGGAGCTGTTTTTT. The gene calls are TRBV29-1 and TRBJ2-2; D ambiguous. Germline V gene data show CDR1 as SQVTM and CDR2 as ANQGSEA. The V end was cut by 2 bases, the J end by 2 bases, with 6 bases between. This CDR3 comprises 13 residues.

The V gene is TRBV19, the J gene TRBJ2-1; D is possibly TRBD2 (5 bases). The V end was cut by 5 bases, the J end by 7 bases, with 12 bases between. Germline values: CDR1 LNHDA, CDR2 SQIVND (reference sequence). This CDR3 has 13 residues. The CDR3 region is CASSERTANEQFF. Here the CDR3 DNA reads TGTGCCAGTAGTGAAAGGACTGCTAATGAGCAGTTCTTC.

This rearrangement joins TRBV19 to TRBJ2-7; no definite D call. The CDR3 is 14 residues long. From germline, CDR1 is LNHDA and CDR2 SQIVND (reference sequence). With 6 bases removed from V and 5 bases from J, the gap between germline ends came to 17 bases. CDR3 sequence reads: CASSSSRILDEQYF. In DNA, the CDR3 is TGTGCCAGTAGCAGTAGCAGGATTCTGGACGAGCAGTACTTC.

The V call is TRBV2, the J call TRBJ2-2; TRBD1 matches 9 bases. J was trimmed by 0 bases and V by 6 bases; bases with no gene match: 11. The CDR3 contains 18 residues. CDR1 and CDR2 from the germline V gene are SNHLY and FYNNEI. CDR3 coding DNA: TGTGCCAGCAGGGACGGACAGGGGAAGCGCGCGAACACCGGGGAGCTGTTTTTT. This codes for CASRDGQGKRANTGELFF.

The V and J genes are TRBV4-1 and TRBJ1-2; D is unresolved. The ends were cut back, 0 bases at V and 4 bases at J, with 6 bases in the middle. This CDR3 spans 13 amino acids. Germline CDR1 and CDR2: MGHRA and YSYEKL. The CDR3 loop is CASSQDGLYGYTF. The CDR3 DNA follows: TGCGCCAGCAGCCAAGATGGGCTCTATGGCTACACCTTC.

V and J are TRBV7-2 and TRBJ2-2; 9 bases are a match to TRBD2. Germline CDR1 SGHTA, CDR2 FQGNSA. V shed 5 bases and J 4 bases; nucleotides not matched to a gene: 5. The CDR3 extends over 15 amino acids. In DNA form, the CDR3 reads TGTGCCAGCAGCATTAGCGGGAGTTTCACCGGGGAGCTGTTTTTT. It encodes CASSISGSFTGELFF. The whole variable domain, remainder taken from reference TRBV7-2 and TRBJ2-2, is GAGVSQSPSNKVTEKGKDVELRCDPISGHTALYWYRQSLGQGLEFLIYFQGNSAPDKSGLPSDRFSAERTGGSVSTLTIQRTQQEDSAVYLCASSISGSFTGELFFGEGSRLTVL.

This chain connects TRBV6-4 to TRBJ2-7, with D tentatively TRBD1 (7 bases). Per germline, CDR1 MRHNA and CDR2 SNTAGT. The CDR3 is made up of 16 amino acids. V shed 6 bases and J shed 2 bases, with 20 bases lying between them. In nucleotides, the CDR3 is TGTGCCAGCAGCCTACTGCGGGACAGCCCTACCTACGAGCAGTACTTC. It is translated as CASSLLRDSPTYEQYF.

This sequence joins TRBV18 and TRBJ2-7, with a tentative D call TRBD2 (6 bases). V was shortened by 3 bases and J by 4 bases, with 16 bases between the two germline ends. Germline CDR1 KGHSH, CDR2 LQKENI. CDR3 length: 15 amino acids. In DNA form, the CDR3 reads TGTGCCAGCTCACCCCCTGTGGGACTCCATTACGAGCAGTACTTC. It encodes CASSPPVGLHYEQYF.

This clone appeared a single time. J is TRBJ1-1 and V is TRBV21-1. TRBV21-1 is given as a pseudogene. The CDR3 spans 16 residues. This CDR3 reads CASSPKEDGMNTEAFF. The CDR3 coding sequence is TGTGCCAGCAGCCCAAAAGAAGACGGGATGAACACTGAAGCTTTCTTT.

The rearrangement joins TRBV10-2 to TRBJ2-2; no definite D call. Trimming removed 3 bases at V and 1 base at J, with 3 bases between. The CDR3 covers 13 residues. Germline V gene sequence: CDR1 WSHSY, CDR2 SAAADI. This CDR3 is CASSEQNTGELFF. The CDR3, as DNA: TGCGCCAGCAGTGAACAGAACACCGGGGAGCTGTTTTTT.

The CDR3 sequence is CASMPGQGRVEQYF. Here the CDR3 DNA reads TGTGCCAGCATGCCGGGACAGGGGAGGGTCGAGCAGTACTTC. The V call is TRBV6-1, the J call TRBJ2-7; TRBD1 matches at 10 bases. The CDR3 is 14 amino acids. The V gene's germline CDR1 is MNHNS and CDR2 SASEGT. After removal of 7 bases from V and 6 bases from J, the junction contained 9 bases not matched to a gene.

The rearrangement links TRBV4-1 to TRBJ2-5; 9 nucleotides line up with TRBD2. V shed 4 bases, J shed 2 bases, and the junction held 5 bases outside the gene matches. Germline CDR1 MGHRA, CDR2 YSYEKL. This CDR3 spans 15 amino acids. Written as DNA, the CDR3 is TGCGCCAGCAGCCGGGGGCTAGCGGGACAAGAGACCCAGTACTTC. This sequence encodes CASSRGLAGQETQYF.